This T cell receptor beta chain was retrieved from a study of T-cell reconstitution after alpha-beta-depleted transplantation in children. V lost 3 bases to trimming and J lost 6 bases, with 14 bases between them. Germline-derived CDR1 and CDR2 are MNHEY and SMNVEV (reference sequence). The CDR3 runs to 14 residues. Unique molecular identifiers tagged the TCRbeta library. TCRdb re-derived calls from the PCR reads in MiXCR, one entry per CDR3 protein. This table holds about 340,000 distinct CDR3 sequences, 13% found once. The sequence was obtained from a human donor who donated a stem cell graft to a child with Fanconi anemia. This material consisted of PBMCs, taken from the stem cell graft. The chain recombines TRBV27 with TRBJ1-1; the D gene is possibly TRBD1 (6 bases). The CDR3 protein is CASSLWGRSPEAFF. CDR3 DNA sequence: TGTGCCAGCAGTTTGTGGGGGCGCAGCCCTGAAGCTTTCTTT.